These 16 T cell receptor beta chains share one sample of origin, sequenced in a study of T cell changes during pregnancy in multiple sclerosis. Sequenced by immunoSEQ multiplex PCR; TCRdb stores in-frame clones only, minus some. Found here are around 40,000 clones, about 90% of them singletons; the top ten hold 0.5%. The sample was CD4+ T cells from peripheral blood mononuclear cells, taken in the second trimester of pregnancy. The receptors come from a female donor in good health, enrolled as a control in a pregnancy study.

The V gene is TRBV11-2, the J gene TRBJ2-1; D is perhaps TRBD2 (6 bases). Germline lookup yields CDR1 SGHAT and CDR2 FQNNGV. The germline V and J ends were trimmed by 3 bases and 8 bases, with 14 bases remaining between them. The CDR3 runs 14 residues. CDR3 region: CASSFQRAGDEQFF. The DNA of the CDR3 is TGTGCCAGCAGCTTCCAGCGGGCTGGAGATGAGCAGTTCTTC.

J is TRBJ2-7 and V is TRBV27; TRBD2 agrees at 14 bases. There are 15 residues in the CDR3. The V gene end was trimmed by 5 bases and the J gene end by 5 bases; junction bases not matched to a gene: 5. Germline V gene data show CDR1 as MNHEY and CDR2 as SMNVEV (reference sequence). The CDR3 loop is CASSRLAGGLDEQYF. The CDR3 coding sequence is TGTGCCAGCAGTAGACTAGCGGGAGGGCTAGACGAGCAGTACTTC.

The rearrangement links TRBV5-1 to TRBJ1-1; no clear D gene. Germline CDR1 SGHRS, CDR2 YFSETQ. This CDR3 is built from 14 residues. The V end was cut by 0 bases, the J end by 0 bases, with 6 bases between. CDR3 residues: CASSLGHLNTEAFF. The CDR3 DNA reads TGCGCCAGCAGCTTGGGACATCTGAACACTGAAGCTTTCTTT.

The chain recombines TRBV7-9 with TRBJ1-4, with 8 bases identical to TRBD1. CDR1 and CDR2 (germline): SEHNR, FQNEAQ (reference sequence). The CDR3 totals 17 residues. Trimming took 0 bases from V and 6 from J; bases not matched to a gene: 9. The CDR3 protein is CASSLAFTGGQDEKLFF. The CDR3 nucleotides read TGTGCCAGCAGCTTAGCCTTTACAGGGGGTCAAGATGAAAAACTGTTTTTT.

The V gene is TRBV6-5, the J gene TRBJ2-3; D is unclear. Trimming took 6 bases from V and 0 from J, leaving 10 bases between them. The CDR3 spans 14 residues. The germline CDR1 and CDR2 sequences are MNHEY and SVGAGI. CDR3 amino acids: CASRTVTSTDTQYF. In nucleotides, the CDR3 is TGTGCCAGCAGAACTGTGACTAGCACAGATACGCAGTATTTT.

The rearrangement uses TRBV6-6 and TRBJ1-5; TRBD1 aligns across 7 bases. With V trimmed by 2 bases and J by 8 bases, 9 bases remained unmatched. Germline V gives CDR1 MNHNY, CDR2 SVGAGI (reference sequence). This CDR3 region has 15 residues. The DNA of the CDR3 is TGTGCCAGCAGTTACGGACAGGCGCAGGGAGAGCCCCAGCATTTT. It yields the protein CASSYGQAQGEPQHF.

The CDR3 loop reads CASSLVIAGAYNEQFF. The CDR3 DNA reads TGTGCCAGCAGCTTAGTGATCGCGGGGGCCTACAATGAGCAGTTCTTC. The chain joins TRBV7-8 to TRBJ2-1; 7 bases are a match to TRBD2. J lost 2 bases, V lost 1 base, and 5 bases had no gene match. CDR1 SGHVS and CDR2 FQNEAQ come from the germline V gene. The CDR3 extends over 16 amino acids.

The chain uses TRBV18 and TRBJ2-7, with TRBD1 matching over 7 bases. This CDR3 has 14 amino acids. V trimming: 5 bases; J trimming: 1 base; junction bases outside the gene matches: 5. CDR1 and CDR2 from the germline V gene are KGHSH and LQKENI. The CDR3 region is CASSSGTASYEQYF. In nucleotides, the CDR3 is TGTGCCAGCTCATCCGGGACAGCATCCTACGAGCAGTACTTC.

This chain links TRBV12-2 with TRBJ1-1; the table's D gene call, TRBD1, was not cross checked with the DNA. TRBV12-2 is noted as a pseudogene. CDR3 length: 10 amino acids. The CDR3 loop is CAPAGAEAFF. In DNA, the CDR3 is TGTGCGCCTGCAGGGGCTGAAGCTTTCTTT.

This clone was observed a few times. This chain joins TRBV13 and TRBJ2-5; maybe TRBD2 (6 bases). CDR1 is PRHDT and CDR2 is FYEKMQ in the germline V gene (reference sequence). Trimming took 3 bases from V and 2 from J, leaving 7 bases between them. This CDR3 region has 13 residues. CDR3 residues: CASSLGLQETQYF. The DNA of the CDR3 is TGTGCCAGCAGCTTGGGACTGCAAGAGACCCAGTACTTC. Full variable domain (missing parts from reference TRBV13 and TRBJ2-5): AAGVIQSPRHLIKEKRETATLKCYPIPRHDTVYWYQQGPGQDPQFLISFYEKMQSDKGSIPDRFSAQQFSDYHSELNMSSLELGDSALYFCASSLGLQETQYFGPGTRLLVL.

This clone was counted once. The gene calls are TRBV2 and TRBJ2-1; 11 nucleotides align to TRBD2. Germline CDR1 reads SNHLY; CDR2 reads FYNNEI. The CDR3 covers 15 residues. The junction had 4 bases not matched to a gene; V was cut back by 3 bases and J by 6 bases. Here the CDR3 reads CASSDSGRGINEQFF. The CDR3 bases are TGTGCCAGCAGTGATAGCGGGAGGGGAATCAATGAGCAGTTCTTC. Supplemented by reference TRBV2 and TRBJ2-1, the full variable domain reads EPEVTQTPSHQVTQMGQEVILRCVPISNHLYFYWYRQILGQKVEFLVSFYNNEISEKSEIFDDQFSVERPDGSNFTLKIRSTKLEDSAMYFCASSDSGRGINEQFFGPGTRLTVL.

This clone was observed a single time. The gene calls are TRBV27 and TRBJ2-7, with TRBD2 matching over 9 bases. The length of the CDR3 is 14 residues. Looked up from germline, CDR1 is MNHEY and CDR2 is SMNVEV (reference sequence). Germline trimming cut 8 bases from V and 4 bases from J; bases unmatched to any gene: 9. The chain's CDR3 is CASGRTSERYEQYF. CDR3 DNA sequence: TGTGCCAGCGGAAGGACTAGCGAGAGATACGAGCAGTACTTC.

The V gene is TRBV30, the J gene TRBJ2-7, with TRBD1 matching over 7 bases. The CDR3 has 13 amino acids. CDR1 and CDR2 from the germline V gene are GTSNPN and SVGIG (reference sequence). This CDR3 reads CAGSPTGFYEQYF. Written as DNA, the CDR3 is TGTGCGGGGAGTCCGACAGGGTTCTACGAGCAGTACTTC.

In nucleotides, the CDR3 is TGTGCCAGCTCAGACAGCCTTTCCTACGAGCAGTACTTC. Encoded protein: CASSDSLSYEQYF. The chain carries TRBV18 and TRBJ2-7; D is possibly TRBD1 (5 bases). Trimming took off 5 bases at V and 1 base at J, with 9 bases between the two ends. The CDR3 length is 13 residues. Germline V lookup: CDR1 KGHSH, CDR2 LQKENI.

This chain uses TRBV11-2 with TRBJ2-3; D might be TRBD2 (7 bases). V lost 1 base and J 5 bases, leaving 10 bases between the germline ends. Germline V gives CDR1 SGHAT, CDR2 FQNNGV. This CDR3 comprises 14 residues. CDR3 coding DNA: TGTGCCAGCAGCTTAGCGGGGGGCCAAGATACGCAGTATTTT. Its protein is CASSLAGGQDTQYF.

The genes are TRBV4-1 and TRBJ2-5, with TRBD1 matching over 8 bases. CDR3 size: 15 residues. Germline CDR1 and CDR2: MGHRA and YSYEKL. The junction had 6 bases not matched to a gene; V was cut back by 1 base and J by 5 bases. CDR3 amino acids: CASSQGDRGWETQYF. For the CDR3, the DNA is TGCGCCAGCAGCCAAGGTGACAGGGGATGGGAGACCCAGTACTTC.